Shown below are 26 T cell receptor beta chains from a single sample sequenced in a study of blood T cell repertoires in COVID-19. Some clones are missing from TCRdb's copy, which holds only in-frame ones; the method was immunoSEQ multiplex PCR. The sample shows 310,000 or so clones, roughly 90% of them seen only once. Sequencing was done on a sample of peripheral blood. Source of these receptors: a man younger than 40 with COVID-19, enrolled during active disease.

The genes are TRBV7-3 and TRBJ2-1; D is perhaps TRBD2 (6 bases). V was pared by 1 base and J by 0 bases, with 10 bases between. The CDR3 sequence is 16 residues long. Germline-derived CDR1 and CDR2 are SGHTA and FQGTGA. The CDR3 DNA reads TGTGCCAGCAGCTTAAAAGTCGGGAGCTCCTACAATGAGCAGTTCTTC. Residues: CASSLKVGSSYNEQFF.

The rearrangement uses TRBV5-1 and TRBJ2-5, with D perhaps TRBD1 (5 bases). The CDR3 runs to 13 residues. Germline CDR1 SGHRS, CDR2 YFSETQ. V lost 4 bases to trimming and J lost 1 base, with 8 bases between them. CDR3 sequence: CASSLRAQETQYF. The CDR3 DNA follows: TGCGCCAGCAGCCTCAGGGCCCAAGAGACCCAGTACTTC.

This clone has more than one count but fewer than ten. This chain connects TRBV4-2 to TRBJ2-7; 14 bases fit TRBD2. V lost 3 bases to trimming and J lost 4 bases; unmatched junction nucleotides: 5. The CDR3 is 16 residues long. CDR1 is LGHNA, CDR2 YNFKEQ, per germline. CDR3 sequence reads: CASSHDGLAGGYEQYF. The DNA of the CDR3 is TGTGCCAGCAGCCACGACGGACTAGCGGGAGGATACGAGCAGTACTTC.

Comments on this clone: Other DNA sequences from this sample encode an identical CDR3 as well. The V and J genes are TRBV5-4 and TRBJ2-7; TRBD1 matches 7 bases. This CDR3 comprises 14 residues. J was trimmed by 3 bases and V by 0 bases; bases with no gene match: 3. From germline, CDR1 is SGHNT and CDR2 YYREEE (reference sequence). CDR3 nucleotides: TGTGCCAGCAGCTTGGACAGGGGCTACTACGAGCAGTACTTC. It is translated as CASSLDRGYYEQYF.

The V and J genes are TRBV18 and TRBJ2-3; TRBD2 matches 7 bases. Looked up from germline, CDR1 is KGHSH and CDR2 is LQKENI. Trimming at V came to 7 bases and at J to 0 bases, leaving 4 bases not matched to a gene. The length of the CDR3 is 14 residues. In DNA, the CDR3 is TGTGCCAGCTACGGGGGGACTAGCACAGATACGCAGTATTTT. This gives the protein CASYGGTSTDTQYF.

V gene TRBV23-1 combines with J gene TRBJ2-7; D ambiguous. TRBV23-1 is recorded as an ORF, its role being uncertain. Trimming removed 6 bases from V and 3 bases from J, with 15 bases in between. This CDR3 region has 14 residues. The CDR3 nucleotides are TGCGCCAGCAGCACCACTTTGCGTTGCTACGAGCAGTACTTC. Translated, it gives CASSTTLRCYEQYF.

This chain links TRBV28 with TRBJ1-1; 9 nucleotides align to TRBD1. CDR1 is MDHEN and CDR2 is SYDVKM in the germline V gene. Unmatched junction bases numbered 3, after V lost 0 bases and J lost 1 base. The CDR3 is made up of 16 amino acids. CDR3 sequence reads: CASSLWTGGENTEAFF. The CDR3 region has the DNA TGTGCCAGCAGTTTATGGACAGGGGGAGAGAACACTGAAGCTTTCTTT.

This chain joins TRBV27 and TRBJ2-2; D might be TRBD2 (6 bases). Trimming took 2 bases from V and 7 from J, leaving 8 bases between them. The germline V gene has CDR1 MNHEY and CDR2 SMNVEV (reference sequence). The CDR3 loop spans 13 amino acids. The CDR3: CASSLREDGELFF. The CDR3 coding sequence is TGTGCCAGCAGTTTAAGGGAGGACGGGGAGCTGTTTTTT.

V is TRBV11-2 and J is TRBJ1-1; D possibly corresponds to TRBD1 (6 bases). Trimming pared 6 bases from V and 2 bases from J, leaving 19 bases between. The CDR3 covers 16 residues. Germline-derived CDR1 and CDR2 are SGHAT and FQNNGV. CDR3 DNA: TGTGCCAGCAGACCTCTAGTTGACAGGAGTAACACTGAAGCTTTCTTT. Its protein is CASRPLVDRSNTEAFF.

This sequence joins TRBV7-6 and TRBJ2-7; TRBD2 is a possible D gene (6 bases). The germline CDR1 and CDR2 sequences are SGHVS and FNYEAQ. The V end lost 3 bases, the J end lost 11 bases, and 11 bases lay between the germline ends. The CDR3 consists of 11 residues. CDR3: CASSFGGMEYF. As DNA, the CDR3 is TGTGCCAGCAGCTTCGGAGGGATGGAGTACTTC.

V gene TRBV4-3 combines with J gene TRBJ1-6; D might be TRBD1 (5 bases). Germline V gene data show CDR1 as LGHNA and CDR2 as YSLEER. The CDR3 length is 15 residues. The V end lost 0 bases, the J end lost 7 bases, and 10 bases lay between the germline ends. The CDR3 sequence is CASSQEGRENSPLHF. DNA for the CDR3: TGCGCCAGCAGCCAAGAGGGCAGGGAAAATTCACCCCTCCACTTT.

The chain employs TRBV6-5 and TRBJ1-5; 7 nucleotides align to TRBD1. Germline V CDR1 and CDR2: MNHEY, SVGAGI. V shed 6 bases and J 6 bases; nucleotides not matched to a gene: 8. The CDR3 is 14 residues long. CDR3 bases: TGTGCCAGCAGAGCTACACAGGGGTCTCAGCCCCAGCATTTT. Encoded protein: CASRATQGSQPQHF.

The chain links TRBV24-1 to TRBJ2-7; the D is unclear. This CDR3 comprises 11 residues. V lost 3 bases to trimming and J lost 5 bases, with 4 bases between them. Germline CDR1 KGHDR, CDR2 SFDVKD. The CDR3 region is CATSDVNEQYF. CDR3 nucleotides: TGTGCCACCAGTGATGTAAACGAGCAGTACTTC.

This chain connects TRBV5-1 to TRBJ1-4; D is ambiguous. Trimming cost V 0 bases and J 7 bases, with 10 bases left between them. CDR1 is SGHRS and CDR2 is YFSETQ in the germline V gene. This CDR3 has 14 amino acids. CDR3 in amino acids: CASSLGLLGEKLFF. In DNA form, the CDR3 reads TGCGCCAGCAGCTTGGGACTCCTAGGTGAAAAACTGTTTTTT. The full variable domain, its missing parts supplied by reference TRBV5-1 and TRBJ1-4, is KAGVTQTPRYLIKTRGQQVTLSCSPISGHRSVSWYQQTPGQGLQFLFEYFSETQRNKGNFPGRFSGRQFSNSRSEMNVSTLELGDSALYLCASSLGLLGEKLFFGSGTQLSVL.

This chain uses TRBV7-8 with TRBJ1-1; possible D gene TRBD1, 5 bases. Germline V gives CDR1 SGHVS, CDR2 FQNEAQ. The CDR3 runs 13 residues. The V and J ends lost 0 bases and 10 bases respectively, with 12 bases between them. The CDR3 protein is CASSLAIGGLAFF. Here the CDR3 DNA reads TGTGCCAGCAGCTTAGCAATCGGGGGACTAGCTTTCTTT.

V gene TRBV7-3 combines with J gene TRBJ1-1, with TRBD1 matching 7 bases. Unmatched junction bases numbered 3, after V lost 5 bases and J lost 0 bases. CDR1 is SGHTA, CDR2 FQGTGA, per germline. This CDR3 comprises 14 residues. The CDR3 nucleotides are TGTGCCAGCAGCCAGACAGGGATGAACACTGAAGCTTTCTTT. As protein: CASSQTGMNTEAFF.

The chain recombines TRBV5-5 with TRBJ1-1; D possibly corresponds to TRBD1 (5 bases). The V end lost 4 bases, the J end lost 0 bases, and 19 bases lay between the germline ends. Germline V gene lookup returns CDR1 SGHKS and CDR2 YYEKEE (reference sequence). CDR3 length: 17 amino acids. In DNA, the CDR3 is TGTGCCAGCAGCCCCTTAGAGGCCAGGGTGATGAACACTGAAGCTTTCTTT. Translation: CASSPLEARVMNTEAFF.

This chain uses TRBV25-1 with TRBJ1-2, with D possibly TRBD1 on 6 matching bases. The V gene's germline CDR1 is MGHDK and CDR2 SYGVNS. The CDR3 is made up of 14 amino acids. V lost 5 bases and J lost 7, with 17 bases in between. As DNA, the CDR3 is TGTGCCAGCAGTCCCATTCAGGGGTCTGGTGGCTACACCTTC. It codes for CASSPIQGSGGYTF.

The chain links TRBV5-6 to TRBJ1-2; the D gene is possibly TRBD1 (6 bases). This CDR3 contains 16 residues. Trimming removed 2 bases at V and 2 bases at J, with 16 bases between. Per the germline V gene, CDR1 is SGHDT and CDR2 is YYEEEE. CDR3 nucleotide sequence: TGTGCCAGCAGCTTTTATTCGAGGACAGTAAACTATGGCTACACCTTC. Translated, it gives CASSFYSRTVNYGYTF.

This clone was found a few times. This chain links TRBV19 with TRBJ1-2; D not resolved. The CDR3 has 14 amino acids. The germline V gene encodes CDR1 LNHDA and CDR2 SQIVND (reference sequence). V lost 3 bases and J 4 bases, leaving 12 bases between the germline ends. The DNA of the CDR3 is TGTGCCAGTAGTATCCAGCAGGCCCCCTATGGCTACACCTTC. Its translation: CASSIQQAPYGYTF.

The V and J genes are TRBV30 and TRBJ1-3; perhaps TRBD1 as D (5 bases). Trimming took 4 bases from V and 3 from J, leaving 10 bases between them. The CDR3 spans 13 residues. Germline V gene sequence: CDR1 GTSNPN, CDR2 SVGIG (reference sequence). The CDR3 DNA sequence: TGTGCCTGGACTCGACAGAGTGGAAACACCATATATTTT. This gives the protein CAWTRQSGNTIYF. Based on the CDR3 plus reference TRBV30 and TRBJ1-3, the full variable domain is SQTIHQWPATLVQPVGSPLSLECTVEGTSNPNLYWYRQAAGRGLQLLFYSVGIGQISSEVPQNLSASRPQDRQFILSSKKLLLSDSGFYLCAWTRQSGNTIYFGEGSWLTVV.

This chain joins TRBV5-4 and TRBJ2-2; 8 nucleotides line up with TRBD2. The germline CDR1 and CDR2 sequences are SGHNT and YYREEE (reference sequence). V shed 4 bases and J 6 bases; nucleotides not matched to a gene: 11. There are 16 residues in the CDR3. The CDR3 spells CASSPVGERGSGELFF. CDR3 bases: TGTGCCAGCAGCCCAGTAGGGGAGCGGGGGTCCGGGGAGCTGTTTTTT.

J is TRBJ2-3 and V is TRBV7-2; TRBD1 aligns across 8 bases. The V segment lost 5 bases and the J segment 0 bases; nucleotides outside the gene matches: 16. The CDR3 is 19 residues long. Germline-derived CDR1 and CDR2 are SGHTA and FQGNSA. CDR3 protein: CASSVLRQGATKSTDTQYF. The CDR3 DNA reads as TGTGCCAGCAGCGTCCTGCGGCAGGGGGCTACAAAAAGCACAGATACGCAGTATTTT.

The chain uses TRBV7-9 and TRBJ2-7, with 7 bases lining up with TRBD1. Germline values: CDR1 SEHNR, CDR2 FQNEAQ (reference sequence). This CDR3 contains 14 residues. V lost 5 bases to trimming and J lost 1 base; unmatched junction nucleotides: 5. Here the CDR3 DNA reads TGTGCCAGCAGCCTCGGGACAGTTTCCTACGAGCAGTACTTC. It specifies CASSLGTVSYEQYF. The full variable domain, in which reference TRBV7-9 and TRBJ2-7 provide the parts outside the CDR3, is DTGVSQNPRHKITKRGQNVTFRCDPISEHNRLYWYRQTLGQGPEFLTYFQNEAQLEKSRLLSDRFSAERPKGSFSTLEIQRTEQGDSAMYLCASSLGTVSYEQYFGPGTRLTVT.

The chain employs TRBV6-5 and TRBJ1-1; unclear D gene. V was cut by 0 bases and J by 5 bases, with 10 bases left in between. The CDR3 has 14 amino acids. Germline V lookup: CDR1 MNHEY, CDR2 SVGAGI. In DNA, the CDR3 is TGTGCCAGCAGTTACTCGGTCGGGGTAACTGAAGCTTTCTTT. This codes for CASSYSVGVTEAFF.

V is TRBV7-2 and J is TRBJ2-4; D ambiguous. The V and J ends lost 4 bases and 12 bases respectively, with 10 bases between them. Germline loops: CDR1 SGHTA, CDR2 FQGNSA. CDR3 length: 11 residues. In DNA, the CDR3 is TGTGCCAGCAGCTCAGGTCCCCGTCAGTACTTC. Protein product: CASSSGPRQYF.